These T cell receptor beta chains were read from a single sample in a study of cytomegalovirus exposure and HLA in healthy donors. TCRdb keeps only in-frame clones here, not all; method: immunoSEQ multiplex PCR. The data show about 130,000 clones, 89% seen once. Source material: PBMCs. Receptor source: a woman younger than 35 in good health and CMV-seropositive. CDR3s include the opening cysteine and the closing phenylalanine or tryptophan. D genes are given only for firm matches. Clone size appears in some rows only: once, few, many, or a class for an expanded clone.

J gene: TRBJ1-3; D gene: TRBD1; V gene: TRBV4-2; clone size: .; CDR3 protein: CASSQKTTGGSGNTIYF; CDR3 DNA: TGTGCCAGCAGCCAAAAAACCACAGGGGGCTCTGGAAACACCATATATTTT
J gene: TRBJ1-4; D gene: TRBD1; V gene: TRBV28; clone size: .; CDR3 protein: CASSSPGQDFNEKLFF; CDR3 DNA: TGTGCCAGCAGTTCACCGGGACAGGACTTCAATGAAAAACTGTTTTTT
J gene: TRBJ1-2; D gene: TRBD1; V gene: TRBV5-4; clone size: .; CDR3 protein: CASRPSWTGNGYTF; CDR3 DNA: TGTGCCAGCAGACCTTCCTGGACAGGGAATGGCTACACCTTC
J gene: TRBJ2-6; D gene: .; V gene: TRBV4-1; clone size: .; CDR3 protein: CASSQVRSSGANVLTF; CDR3 DNA: TGCGCCAGCAGCCAAGTGCGGAGCTCTGGGGCCAACGTCCTGACTTTC
J gene: TRBJ2-5; D gene: .; V gene: TRBV10-3; clone size: .; CDR3 protein: CAISDVSLETQYF; CDR3 DNA: TGTGCCATCAGTGATGTGTCCCTAGAGACCCAGTACTTC
J gene: TRBJ1-1; D gene: .; V gene: TRBV19; clone size: few; CDR3 protein: CASSYGNTEAFF; CDR3 DNA: TGTGCCAGTAGCTACGGGAACACTGAAGCTTTCTTT
J gene: TRBJ1-1; D gene: .; V gene: TRBV6-5; clone size: .; CDR3 protein: CASSYRSEAFF; CDR3 DNA: TGTGCCAGCAGTTACCGTAGCGAAGCTTTCTTT
J gene: TRBJ2-5; D gene: .; V gene: TRBV5-6; clone size: few; CDR3 protein: CASSLLARETQYF; CDR3 DNA: TGTGCCAGCAGCTTGCTAGCGAGGGAGACCCAGTACTTC
J gene: TRBJ2-7; D gene: TRBD1; V gene: TRBV2; clone size: .; CDR3 protein: CASSPGGIGEQYF; CDR3 DNA: TGTGCCAGCAGTCCAGGGGGCATCGGCGAGCAGTACTTC
J gene: TRBJ2-7; D gene: TRBD1; V gene: TRBV7-9; clone size: .; CDR3 protein: CASSLKTGQGGYEQYF; CDR3 DNA: TGTGCCAGCAGCTTAAAAACGGGACAGGGCGGCTACGAGCAGTACTTC
J gene: TRBJ2-7; D gene: .; V gene: TRBV4-1; clone size: .; CDR3 protein: CASSRGQGGTYEQYF; CDR3 DNA: TGCGCCAGCAGCCGGGGTCAGGGGGGAACCTACGAGCAGTACTTC
J gene: TRBJ2-1; D gene: TRBD2; V gene: TRBV25-1; clone size: .; CDR3 protein: CASSEYPTSADNEQFF; CDR3 DNA: TGTGCCAGCAGTGAATATCCCACTAGCGCTGACAATGAGCAGTTCTTC
J gene: TRBJ1-6; D gene: .; V gene: TRBV5-1; clone size: .; CDR3 protein: CASSLAWEPYNSPLHF; CDR3 DNA: TGCGCCAGCAGCTTGGCCTGGGAGCCCTATAATTCACCCCTCCACTTT
J gene: TRBJ2-1; D gene: .; V gene: TRBV10-3; clone size: .; CDR3 protein: CAISEEGEYNEQFF; CDR3 DNA: TGTGCCATCAGTGAGGAGGGGGAGTACAATGAGCAGTTCTTC
J gene: TRBJ1-2; D gene: TRBD1; V gene: TRBV7-2; clone size: once; CDR3 protein: CASSQGQSYGYTF; CDR3 DNA: TGTGCCAGCAGTCAGGGACAGAGCTATGGCTACACCTTC
J gene: TRBJ1-4; D gene: TRBD1; V gene: TRBV7-6; clone size: .; CDR3 protein: CASSLQGAGTNEKLFF; CDR3 DNA: TGTGCCAGCAGCTTACAGGGGGCAGGCACTAATGAAAAACTGTTTTTT